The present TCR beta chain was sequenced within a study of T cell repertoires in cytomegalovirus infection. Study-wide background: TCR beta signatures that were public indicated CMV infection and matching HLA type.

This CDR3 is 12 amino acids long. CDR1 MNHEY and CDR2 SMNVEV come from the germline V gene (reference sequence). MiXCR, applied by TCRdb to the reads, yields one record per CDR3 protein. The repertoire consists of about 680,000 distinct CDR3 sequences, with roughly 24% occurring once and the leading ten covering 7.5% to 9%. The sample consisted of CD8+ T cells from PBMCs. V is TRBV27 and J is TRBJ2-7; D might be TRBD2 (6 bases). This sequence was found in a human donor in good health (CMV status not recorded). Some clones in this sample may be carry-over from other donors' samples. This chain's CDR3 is CVTSRRGYEQYF. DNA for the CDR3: TGTGTCACCTCCCGGAGGGGATACGAGCAGTACTTC.